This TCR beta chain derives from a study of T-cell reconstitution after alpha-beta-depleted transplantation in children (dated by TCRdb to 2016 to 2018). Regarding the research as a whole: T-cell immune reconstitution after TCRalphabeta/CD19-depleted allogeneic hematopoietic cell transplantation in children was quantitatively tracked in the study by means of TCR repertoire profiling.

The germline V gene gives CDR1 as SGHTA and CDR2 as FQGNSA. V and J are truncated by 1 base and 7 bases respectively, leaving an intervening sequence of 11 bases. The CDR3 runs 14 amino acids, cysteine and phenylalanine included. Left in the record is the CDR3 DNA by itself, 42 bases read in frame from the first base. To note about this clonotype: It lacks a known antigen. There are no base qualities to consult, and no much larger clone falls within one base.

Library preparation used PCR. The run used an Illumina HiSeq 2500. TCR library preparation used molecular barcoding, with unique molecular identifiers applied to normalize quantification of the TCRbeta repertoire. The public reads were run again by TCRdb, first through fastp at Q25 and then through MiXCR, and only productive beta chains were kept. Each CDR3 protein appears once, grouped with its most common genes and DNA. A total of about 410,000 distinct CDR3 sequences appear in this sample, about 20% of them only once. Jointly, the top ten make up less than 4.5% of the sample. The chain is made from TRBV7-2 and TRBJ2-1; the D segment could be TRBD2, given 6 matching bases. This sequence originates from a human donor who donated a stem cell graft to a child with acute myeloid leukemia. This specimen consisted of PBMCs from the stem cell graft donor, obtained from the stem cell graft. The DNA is TGTGCCAGCAGCTTAGTTGGGACTTTGAATGAGCAGTTCTTC. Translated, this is CASSLVGTLNEQFF.